This T cell receptor (beta chain) was identified in a study of regulatory T cells in long-lasting Graves disease. Trimming removed 4 bases from V and 7 bases from J; junction bases left unmatched: 4. CDR3 length: 14 residues. Through Arm-PCR of CDR3 regions and iRepertoire HTBI primers, TCR beta libraries were built. In TCRdb, the multiplex PCR reads were re-called with MiXCR into one record per CDR3 protein. The sample yields just over 600,000 distinct CDR3 sequences, roughly 15% seen once. In its sample, this clonotype was seen many times. Stated time point: newly diagnosed GD, antithyroid drugs for less than 3 months. From RNA extracted from PBMCs, the TCR library was made. These data also formed part of another study, on T cells in Graves' hyperthyroidism and ophthalmopathy. That publication notes: Each diagnosis drew on symptoms, thyroxine, TRAb, thyroid ultrasound and orbital computed tomography findings.

The sample was peripheral blood mononuclear cells (PBMCs), taken at new diagnosis, from a patient treated with antithyroid drugs. The chain carries TRBV12-3 or TRBV12-4 and TRBJ2-1; TRBD1 matches at 10 bases. This TCR was recovered from a young woman with Graves disease. CDR3 in DNA: TGTGCCAGCAGTTCGACAGGGGGCGTTAATGAGCAGTTCTTC. It specifies CASSSTGGVNEQFF.